This T cell receptor (beta chain) was captured by sequencing in a study of regulatory T cells in long-lasting Graves disease. Regarding the study as a whole: Persistent disease samples used TRBV28, TRBJ1-2 and TRBJ2-5 preferentially.

Construction of the TCR beta libraries employed iRepertoire HTBI primers in conjunction with Arm-PCR of CDR3 regions. TCRdb reanalysed the multiplex PCR reads using MiXCR and keeps one entry per CDR3 protein. The sample records about 660,000 distinct CDR3 sequences, 30% being singletons. Note on this clonotype: Its antigen is unknown.

The time point: persistent/refractory GD, antithyroid drugs over 5 years with positive TRAb. PBMCs were the source of the RNA used for TCR sequencing. Recruitment took place at an endocrinology department in Xi'an, China. With EDTA tubes as the receptacles, approximately 8.2 milliliters of peripheral blood were drawn. Germline values: CDR1 LGHDT, CDR2 YNNKEL (reference sequence). The CDR3 covers 11 residues. Trimming cost V 10 bases and J 2 bases, with 9 bases left between them. The TCR sequence derives from a female donor with Graves disease. The rearrangement joins TRBV3-1 to TRBJ2-7; D is unclear. Specimen: peripheral blood mononuclear cells (PBMCs), collected when the disease was refractory, from a patient treated with antithyroid drugs. DNA of the CDR3: TGTGCCACCGGCAGCACCTACGAGCAGTACTTC. Protein sequence: CATGSTYEQYF.